The T cell receptor beta chain under discussion was sequenced for a study of shared clonotypes between healthy human individuals. It was roughly 190 ng DNA, 30,000 or so T cell genomes, that sorted-subset replicate PCRs used. Libraries were prepared by immunoSEQ multiplex PCR; TCRdb keeps only in-frame clonotypes and omits some of them. The sample has 2 million to 3 million clones, approximately 94% seen once. Trimming shortened V by 5 bases and J by 7 bases, and 17 bases separated the two germline ends. Germline V CDR1 and CDR2: SNHLY, FYNNEI. This CDR3 region has 14 residues. V gene TRBV2 combines with J gene TRBJ1-2; D is possibly TRBD1 (6 bases). The sequence was collected from a young man in good health. Some clones in this sample may be carry-over from other donors' samples. Source material: naive CD4+ T cells from PBMCs. Regarding subset: CD45RA+ positively selected. The CDR3 loop is CASSSTGYDGGYTF. The CDR3 DNA sequence: TGTGCCAGCAGTTCCACAGGGTACGACGGTGGCTACACCTTC. The full variable domain, completed using reference TRBV2 and TRBJ1-2, is EPEVTQTPSHQVTQMGQEVILRCVPISNHLYFYWYRQILGQKVEFLVSFYNNEISEKSEIFDDQFSVERPDGSNFTLKIRSTKLEDSAMYFCASSSTGYDGGYTFGSGTRLTVV.